The 25 T cell receptor beta chains listed next were all sequenced from one sample in a study of blood T cells in healthy people across ages. For the second PCR, which ran for 7 to 11 cycles, a sample-barcoded 5' primer and a J-beta primer mix were used. A single record per CDR3 protein comes from TCRdb applying MiXCR to the 5' RACE reads. The sample has 850,000 to 1,100,000 distinct CDR3 sequences, 30% to 40% seen once. The sequenced material came from blood. These receptors originate from a man between 18 and 35 years old in good health.

The rearrangement links TRBV5-5 to TRBJ2-3; D is uncertain. Germline V gene data show CDR1 as SGHKS and CDR2 as YYEKEE (reference sequence). Trimming removed 4 bases at V and 6 bases at J, with 12 bases between. The CDR3 spans 13 residues. CDR3 bases: TGTGCCAGCAGCACAAACGTAGAGGATACGCAGTATTTT. This codes for CASSTNVEDTQYF.

The chain carries TRBV7-8 and TRBJ2-1; TRBD1 matches at 11 bases. Germline CDR1 is SGHVS and CDR2 is FQNEAQ. The V segment lost 1 base and the J segment 7 bases; nucleotides outside the gene matches: 9. CDR3 length equals 17 residues. The CDR3 here is CASSLVGDRGSGNEQFF. CDR3 sequence (DNA): TGTGCCAGCAGCTTAGTCGGGGACAGGGGGTCTGGGAATGAGCAGTTCTTC. Drawing the rest from reference TRBV7-8 and TRBJ2-1, the complete variable domain is GAGVSQSPRYKVAKRGQDVALRCDPISGHVSLFWYQQALGQGPEFLTYFQNEAQLDKSGLPSDRFFAERPEGSVSTLKIQRTQQEDSAVYLCASSLVGDRGSGNEQFFGPGTRLTVL.

The chain carries TRBV19 and TRBJ1-2; TRBD1 matches 8 bases. This CDR3 has 15 amino acids. J lost 2 bases, V lost 7 bases, and 9 bases had no gene match. Germline V gene data show CDR1 as LNHDA and CDR2 as SQIVND (reference sequence). Written as DNA, the CDR3 is TGTGCCAGTACCCAGGGACAGGTGACGAACTATGGCTACACCTTC. This gives the protein CASTQGQVTNYGYTF.

As to this clonotype: Since a much larger clone is just one base distant, this may be a read error. V gene TRBV20-1 combines with J gene TRBJ2-7, with TRBD2 matching over 7 bases. The CDR3 runs to 13 residues. The germline V gene has CDR1 DFQATT and CDR2 SNEGSKA (reference sequence). The V segment lost 3 bases and the J segment 7 bases; nucleotides outside the gene matches: 9. CDR3 sequence: CSASGLVGNEQYF. For the CDR3, the DNA is TGCAGTGCTAGCGGACTAGTGGGGAATGAGCAGTACTTC.

This clonotype was seen a single time. V is TRBV4-2 and J is TRBJ1-2, with D perhaps TRBD1 (5 bases). The CDR3 totals 17 residues. The germline gives CDR1 LGHNA, CDR2 YNFKEQ. Trimming took 1 base from V and 5 from J, leaving 20 bases between them. Written as DNA, the CDR3 is TGTGCCAGCAGCCAAGTGGGACTCGGCGCGAATGATTATGGCTACACCTTC. This translates into CASSQVGLGANDYGYTF.

This clonotype was found a few times. The chain uses TRBV5-5 and TRBJ1-2, with D unresolved. The CDR3 covers 15 residues. The V gene's germline CDR1 is SGHKS and CDR2 YYEKEE (reference sequence). Between the trimmed V and J ends, which lost 1 base and 2 bases, there was a span of 12 bases. In nucleotides, the CDR3 is TGTGCCAGCAGCTTGTCCACTAGCACCAACTATGGCTACACCTTC. This sequence encodes CASSLSTSTNYGYTF.

The chain carries TRBV5-1 and TRBJ2-3; no definite D call. Trimming removed 0 bases at V and 4 bases at J, with 9 bases between. Germline CDR1 SGHRS, CDR2 YFSETQ. The CDR3 contains 14 residues. Here the CDR3 DNA reads TGCGCCAGCAGCTTGGAGAAGAGCGCAGATACGCAGTATTTT. Its protein product is CASSLEKSADTQYF.

The chain couples TRBV20-1 to TRBJ1-1; 8 nucleotides agree with TRBD1. V was clipped by 3 bases and J by 4 bases; unmatched bases: 10. CDR3 length: 15 residues. Looked up from germline, CDR1 is DFQATT and CDR2 is SNEGSKA (reference sequence). This CDR3 reads CSASRAGGYFTEAFF. The CDR3 region has the DNA TGCAGTGCTAGTAGGGCAGGGGGCTATTTCACTGAAGCTTTCTTT.

In this sample, this clonotype turned up a few times. The chain has TRBV30 and TRBJ1-2; D is ambiguous. Germline CDR1 GTSNPN, CDR2 SVGIG (reference sequence). V lost 5 bases, J lost 7 bases, and 14 bases lay in between. The CDR3 runs 12 residues. Here the CDR3 DNA reads TGTGCCTGGCGGTCGGGTGTCGGTGGCTACACCTTC. Translated, it gives CAWRSGVGGYTF.

The J gene is TRBJ1-1, the V gene TRBV20-1; D is uncertain. Germline V CDR1 and CDR2: DFQATT, SNEGSKA (reference sequence). With 6 bases removed from V and 1 base from J, the gap between germline ends came to 12 bases. CDR3 length: 13 residues. The CDR3 region is CSATQSGNTEAFF. CDR3 coding DNA: TGCAGTGCCACACAGTCGGGGAACACTGAAGCTTTCTTT.

In DNA form, the CDR3 reads TGTGCCAGCAGTTTAGTGGGACCAAGCGCAGATACGCAGTATTTT. This translates into CASSLVGPSADTQYF. V is TRBV12-3 or TRBV12-4 and J is TRBJ2-3; D may correspond to TRBD1 or TRBD2 (5 bases each). The CDR3 is 15 amino acids. Between the trimmed V and J ends, which lost 1 base and 4 bases, there was a span of 12 bases.

This clonotype occurred a few times. The V call is TRBV9, the J call TRBJ1-4, with 7 bases fitting TRBD1. The CDR3 is made up of 15 amino acids. Losses at the gene ends were 3 bases for V and 5 bases for J; bases not matched to a gene: 7. The germline CDR1 and CDR2 sequences are SGDLS and YYNGEE. The CDR3 sequence: CASSGGVRGNEKLFF. Written as DNA, the CDR3 is TGTGCCAGCAGCGGAGGGGTCAGGGGGAATGAAAAACTGTTTTTT. Full variable domain (rest looked up from reference TRBV9 and TRBJ1-4): DSGVTQTPKHLITATGQRVTLRCSPRSGDLSVYWYQQSLDQGLQFLIQYYNGEERAKGNILERFSAQQFPDLHSELNLSSLELGDSALYFCASSGGVRGNEKLFFGSGTQLSVL.

The CDR3 DNA is TGCAGCGTTAGGACCATGGACAGGGCCCCAAACATTCAGTACTTC. The encoded protein is CSVRTMDRAPNIQYF. The chain is built from TRBV29-1 and TRBJ2-7; 8 bases map to TRBD1. The J call is uncertain, as TRBJ2-4 better fits the DNA end. Germline lookup yields CDR1 SQVTM and CDR2 ANQGSEA. The CDR3 covers 15 residues.

CDR3 sequence reads: CSVLGPGGSNEQFF. The CDR3 DNA reads as TGCAGCGTCCTGGGTCCTGGAGGCTCCAATGAGCAGTTCTTC. This chain uses TRBV29-1 with TRBJ2-1; a weak D match, TRBD2 (5 bases). Germline assignment: CDR1 SQVTM and CDR2 ANQGSEA. V gave up 6 bases and J gave up 6 bases, with 18 bases separating them. The CDR3 covers 14 residues.

This clonotype has just a few counts. V is TRBV10-3 and J is TRBJ2-1; the D is unclear. The V end was cut by 4 bases, the J end by 8 bases, with 6 bases between. The CDR3 sequence is 11 residues long. Germline CDR1 ENHRY, CDR2 SYGVKD. The CDR3 sequence: CAISGGDEQFF. In nucleotides, the CDR3 is TGTGCCATCAGTGGAGGCGATGAGCAGTTCTTC.

Many counts were recorded for this clonotype. V and J are TRBV2 and TRBJ2-5; 8 bases are shared with TRBD1. CDR1 SNHLY and CDR2 FYNNEI come from the germline V gene. J gave up 4 bases and V 8 bases, and 3 bases lay outside the gene matches. CDR3 length equals 12 residues. In DNA, the CDR3 is TGTGCCAGCTTGGGGACAGGAGAGACCCAGTACTTC. Amino acids: CASLGTGETQYF. The full variable domain, rest sourced from reference TRBV2 and TRBJ2-5, is EPEVTQTPSHQVTQMGQEVILRCVPISNHLYFYWYRQILGQKVEFLVSFYNNEISEKSEIFDDQFSVERPDGSNFTLKIRSTKLEDSAMYFCASLGTGETQYFGPGTRLLVL.

This chain joins TRBV18 and TRBJ2-1; the D is unclear. This CDR3 is built from 13 residues. Germline V CDR1 and CDR2: KGHSH, LQKENI. Trimming took 8 bases from V and 0 from J, leaving 8 bases between them. DNA for the CDR3: TGTGCCAGCCTCTCTGACTCCTACAATGAGCAGTTCTTC. Amino acids: CASLSDSYNEQFF.

Concerning this clonotype itself: A junction boundary mismatches the germline segment, possibly from a read error. The chain combines TRBV12-3 or TRBV12-4 with TRBJ2-1, with a possible D match to TRBD2 (5 bases). The CDR3 covers 16 residues. The CDR3 DNA follows: TGTGCCAGCAGCTTAGCCGGGCAAAACATGGGAGAGACCCAGTTCTTC. Its protein product is CASSLAGQNMGETQFF.

The rearrangement uses TRBV7-3 and TRBJ2-5; 9 nucleotides line up with TRBD1. V lost 5 bases to trimming and J lost 11 bases; unmatched junction nucleotides: 15. Germline CDR1 SGHTA, CDR2 FQGTGA. This CDR3 has 15 amino acids. In DNA form, the CDR3 reads TGTGCCAGCAGCCTCCTGGGACAGGGAACGGATGATCAGTACTTC. This sequence encodes CASSLLGQGTDDQYF.

The chain couples TRBV4-1 to TRBJ1-4, with D perhaps TRBD1 (5 bases). There are 15 residues in the CDR3. V lost 4 bases and J 7 bases, leaving 16 bases between the germline ends. Looked up from germline, CDR1 is MGHRA and CDR2 is YSYEKL. The chain's CDR3 is CASSLPTGTAEKLFF. The DNA of the CDR3 is TGCGCCAGCAGCCTCCCCACAGGAACAGCTGAAAAACTGTTTTTT.

This clonotype appeared a few times. The chain recombines TRBV4-2 with TRBJ2-3; unclear D gene. CDR1 and CDR2 (germline): LGHNA, YNFKEQ. CDR3 length: 16 residues. V was clipped by 0 bases and J by 2 bases, with 12 bases between them. The CDR3 here is CASSQDHGSNTDTQYF. The CDR3 region has the DNA TGTGCCAGCAGCCAAGATCACGGCTCGAACACAGATACGCAGTATTTT.

The genes are TRBV7-9 and TRBJ2-2, with unresolved D. This CDR3 is 14 amino acids long. The V gene's germline CDR1 is SEHNR and CDR2 FQNEAQ (reference sequence). V was shortened by 3 bases and J by 4 bases, with 9 bases between the two germline ends. CDR3 bases: TGTGCCAGCAGCTTGGGGTCAAGCACCGGGGAGCTGTTTTTT. Translation gives CASSLGSSTGELFF.

This clonotype was picked up a small number of times. The chain couples TRBV7-2 to TRBJ2-3, with 9 bases fitting TRBD1. Germline assignment: CDR1 SGHTA and CDR2 FQGNSA. Trimming at V came to 5 bases and at J to 1 base, leaving 7 bases not matched to a gene. This CDR3 has 16 residues. The CDR3 loop is CASSPRTGVGTDTQYF. The CDR3 region has the DNA TGTGCCAGCAGCCCCCGGACAGGGGTAGGCACAGATACGCAGTATTTT. Based on the CDR3 plus reference TRBV7-2 and TRBJ2-3, the full variable domain is GAGVSQSPSNKVTEKGKDVELRCDPISGHTALYWYRQSLGQGLEFLIYFQGNSAPDKSGLPSDRFSAERTGGSVSTLTIQRTQQEDSAVYLCASSPRTGVGTDTQYFGPGTRLTVL.

This clonotype was counted ten times or more. The V and J genes are TRBV6-4 and TRBJ2-3, with 9 bases fitting TRBD2. This CDR3 is 15 amino acids long. Unmatched junction bases numbered 9, after V lost 5 bases and J lost 6 bases. CDR1 is MRHNA and CDR2 is SNTAGT in the germline V gene. The DNA for the CDR3 is TGTGCCAGCAGTAGGGCTAGCGGGGCCCCGGATACGCAGTATTTT. This encodes CASSRASGAPDTQYF.

Comments on this clonotype: A read error is possible here, since a much larger clone lies one base away. The chain links TRBV20-1 to TRBJ2-1; D might be TRBD1 (6 bases). Matching the DNA end better, TRBJ2-7 makes the J call doubtful. Germline CDR1 is DFQATT and CDR2 is SNEGSKA (reference sequence). The CDR3 loop spans 15 amino acids. This chain's CDR3 is CSASRQVKGYNEQYF. CDR3 sequence (DNA): TGCAGTGCTAGCCGACAGGTCAAGGGGTACAATGAGCAGTACTTC.